This T cell receptor beta chain came from a study of graft-versus-host responses after intestinal transplantation. Study at large: Transplant types were multivisceral, liver-intestinal, or isolated intestinal.

CDR3 size: 14 residues. CDR1 and CDR2 from the germline V gene are LGHNA and YNFKEQ. V lost 2 bases, J lost 8 bases, and 1 base stayed unmatched. Repertoires were generated with immunoSEQ multiplex PCR, while TCRdb's copy carries only in-frame clones and drops some. Among about 86,000 clones listed, 88% were seen once. In the case of this clone: Antigen specificity is unknown.

The study's findings and limits: Graft-versus-host to host-versus-graft clonal ratios in allografts were high in patients with graft-donor T cell macrochimerism. GvH clones were found in recipient marrow; some appeared first in ileum or blood.

The sequenced sample was unstimulated CD4+ T cells sorted from spleen or lymph node cells, obtained before transplant. The chain links TRBV4-2 to TRBJ2-1; 12 bases are shared with TRBD2. The TCR was taken from a human donor who was the organ donor for an intestinal transplant. The CDR3 region is CASSQRLAGDEQFF. The CDR3, as DNA: TGTGCCAGCAGCCAACGACTAGCGGGGGATGAGCAGTTCTTC.